This T cell receptor (beta chain) was retrieved from a study of identical twins. The J segment lost 6 bases and the V segment lost 3 bases, leaving 6 bases of the junction unmatched. The CDR3 totals 16 residues. Per the germline V gene, CDR1 is MGHDK and CDR2 is SYGVNS. TCRdb passed the 5' RACE reads through MiXCR, listing each CDR3 protein once. The sample comprises about 690,000 distinct CDR3 sequences, roughly 6.2% of which are singletons, and roughly 1.6% rests with the top ten. In its sample, this clonotype was seen many times. Its antigen is still unknown. Overall study findings and caveats: Clonotypes of the beta chain that were abundant in cord blood carried fewer insertions (memory repertoires showed none).

This sequence joins TRBV25-1 and TRBJ2-1; TRBD2 matches 12 bases. Sample: naive T cells sorted from blood. The receptor was isolated from a man between 18 and 35 years old in good health. Here the CDR3 reads CASSDLGLAGSNEQFF. CDR3 nucleotides: TGTGCCAGCAGTGACCTGGGACTAGCGGGCAGCAATGAGCAGTTCTTC.